Below, one T cell receptor beta chain is given with its context. Its antigen remains unknown. This entry is derived from a study of T cells in tumors after PD-1 blockade. Study background: No patient had prior checkpoint blockade, systemic immunosuppression, or radiotherapy within 4 weeks. Treatment was either pembrolizumab 200 mg every 3 weeks or cemiplimab 350 mg every 2 weeks. The study's findings and limits: Some novel exhausted tumor clones appeared in pre-treatment blood, suggesting peripheral recruitment.

The CDR3 covers 18 residues. Germline V gene sequence: CDR1 SGHTA, CDR2 FQGNSA. The J segment lost 2 bases and the V segment lost 0 bases, leaving 10 bases of the junction unmatched. Method: immunoSEQ multiplex PCR; TCRdb's copy keeps in-frame clones and lacks some. The repertoire includes around 60,000 clones, just under 80% of them detected once, and 13% sits in the top ten. The gene calls are TRBV7-2 and TRBJ2-5; TRBD2 matches at 9 bases. The sequencing here drew on PBMCs, taken before anti-PD-1 treatment. This receptor was taken from a human donor with basal cell carcinoma. CDR3 coding DNA: TGTGCCAGCAGCTTAGCCCCCAGCGGGGGGCCGACTCAAGAGACCCAGTACTTC. It yields the protein CASSLAPSGGPTQETQYF.